A selection of T cell receptor beta chains follows, all from one sample in a study of OX40 agonist ivuxolimab in advanced cancers. The table came from immunoSEQ multiplex PCR; TCRdb's copy has only in-frame clones and leaves some out. Of 98,000 or so clones detected, 70% to 90% appear once; the ten largest clones hold around 0.82%. The sample here was CD4+ or CD8+ T cells sorted from blood, taken in a trial of the OX40 agonist ivuxolimab. The receptors stem from an adult with an advanced solid tumor such as melanoma, head and neck, liver or kidney cancer. Both conserved end residues are part of each CDR3. D genes are given only for firm matches. A row's size may be missing; if present it is once, few, many or a size class.

abundance	v_gene	j_gene	d_gene	CDR3nt	CDR3aa
NA	TRBV9	TRBJ1-2	NA	TGTGCCAGCAGCCCCGAGACAAGCCCTTATGGCTACACCTTC	CASSPETSPYGYTF
NA	TRBV7-3	TRBJ2-2	TRBD2	TGTGCCAGCAGCCCCCTAGCGGGAAGGAACACCGGGGAGCTGTTTTTT	CASSPLAGRNTGELFF
NA	TRBV7-3	TRBJ2-1	NA	TGTGCCAGCAGCTTTAGCCGCTACAATGAGCAGTTCTTC	CASSFSRYNEQFF
NA	TRBV11-2	TRBJ2-3	TRBD2	TGTGCCAGCTCCTTTAGCGGGAGTGGCGCAGATACGCAGTATTTT	CASSFSGSGADTQYF
few	TRBV7-8	TRBJ2-7	NA	TGTGCCAGCAGCCCGCGGACAGCTTACGAGCAGTACTTC	CASSPRTAYEQYF
once	TRBV28	TRBJ1-6	TRBD1	TGTGCCAGCAGCCGACCCTTCGGACAGGGGAATTCACCCCTCCACTTT	CASSRPFGQGNSPLHF
NA	TRBV6-5	TRBJ1-4	NA	TGTGCCAGCAGTTACTCCGTGGCGGGTGAAAAACTGTTTTTT	CASSYSVAGEKLFF
NA	TRBV27	TRBJ1-2	TRBD1	TGTGCCAGCAGTTACAGGGGGTATGGCTATGGCTACACCTTC	CASSYRGYGYGYTF
NA	TRBV4-2	TRBJ2-2	NA	TGTGCCAGCAGCCAAGATCGGCTCAGACGGAGCGGCACCGGGGAGCTGTTTTTT	CASSQDRLRRSGTGELFF
NA	TRBV7-2	TRBJ2-7	TRBD2	TGTGCCAGCAGCTCACTAGCGGGCCCATGGGAAGAGCAGTACTTC	CASSSLAGPWEEQYF
NA	TRBV10-3	TRBJ1-5	NA	TGTGCCATCAGTGACCAACAGGGTTTGATGCCCCAGCATTTT	CAISDQQGLMPQHF
few	TRBV30	TRBJ1-5	NA	TGTGCCTGGAGTGTGAGGGCCGACCAGCCCCAGCATTTT	CAWSVRADQPQHF
NA	TRBV7-9	TRBJ1-4	NA	TGTGCCAGCAGCTTAGGTAGAACAGGCGAAAAACTGTTTTTT	CASSLGRTGEKLFF
NA	TRBV4-3	TRBJ1-4	TRBD1	TGCGCCAGCAGCTCTCGGGACAGGCGAGAGAAACTGTTTTTT	CASSSRDRREKLFF
NA	TRBV10-3	TRBJ2-3	NA	TGTGCCATGGCACGACGAGCGGACCACATAGATACGCAGTATTTT	CAMARRADHIDTQYF
few	TRBV5-6	TRBJ1-1	NA	TGTGCCAGCAGCTTTTGGGGTGGAGGGCATGAAGCTTTCTTT	CASSFWGGGHEAFF
NA	TRBV10-3	TRBJ1-2	NA	TGTGCCATCGGGTCGGAGGGGAGCTATGGCTACACCTTC	CAIGSEGSYGYTF
NA	TRBV6-6	TRBJ2-7	NA	TGTGCCAGCGGGTACGAGCAGTACTTC	CASGYEQYF
NA	TRBV7-2	TRBJ2-2	TRBD2	TGTGCCAGCAGCCCGCCTGGCGGGAGGGCCGGGGAGCTGTTTTTT	CASSPPGGRAGELFF
NA	TRBV11-2	TRBJ1-1	NA	TGTGCCAGCAGCGCCAGACGCGAGACTGAAGCTTTCTTT	CASSARRETEAFF
once	TRBV28	TRBJ1-5	NA	TGTGCCAGCAGTCCTGCTCGGGGGGCTAATCAGCCCCAGCATTTT	CASSPARGANQPQHF
NA	TRBV2	TRBJ2-3	NA	TGTGCCAGCAGGGACAGCCCCACAGATACGCAGTATTTT	CASRDSPTDTQYF
NA	TRBV7-3	TRBJ2-1	NA	TGTGCCAGCAGTCGAGCCCGGGGGAATGAGCAGTTCTTC	CASSRARGNEQFF
once	TRBV18	TRBJ1-3	NA	TGTGCCAGCTCTCTTCCTACCGGGACAACTGGAAACACCATATATTTT	CASSLPTGTTGNTIYF
NA	TRBV6-5	TRBJ2-5	NA	TGTGCCAGCAGTTACTCGTATGCCCGGTCGGGGGAGACCCAGTACTTC	CASSYSYARSGETQYF
NA	TRBV7-9	TRBJ2-3	NA	TGTGCCAGCAGTATGGGGACAGATACGCAGTATTTT	CASSMGTDTQYF
NA	TRBV2	TRBJ1-2	TRBD1	TGTGCCAGCAGACCCGGACAGGGGACACCCTATGGCTACACCTTC	CASRPGQGTPYGYTF